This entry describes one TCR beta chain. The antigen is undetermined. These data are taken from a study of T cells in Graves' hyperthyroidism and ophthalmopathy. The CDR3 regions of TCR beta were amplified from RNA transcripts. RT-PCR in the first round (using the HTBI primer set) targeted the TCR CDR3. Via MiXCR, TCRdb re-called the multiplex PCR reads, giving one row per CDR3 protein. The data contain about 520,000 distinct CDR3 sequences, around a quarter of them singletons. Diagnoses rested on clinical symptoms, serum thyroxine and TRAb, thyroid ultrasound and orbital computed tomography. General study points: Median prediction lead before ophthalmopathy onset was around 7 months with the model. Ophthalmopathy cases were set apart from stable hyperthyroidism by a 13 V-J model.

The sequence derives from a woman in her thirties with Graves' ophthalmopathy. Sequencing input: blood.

CDR3 bases: TGCAGTGCTAGCCTTGCGAACACCGGGGAGCTGTTTTTT. Amino acids: CSASLANTGELFF. V gene TRBV20-1 combines with J gene TRBJ2-2; the D is unclear. Germline assignment: CDR1 DFQATT and CDR2 SNEGSKA (reference sequence). V was shortened by 3 bases and J by 0 bases, with 5 bases between the two germline ends. The CDR3 is made up of 13 amino acids.